A selection of T cell receptor beta chains follows, all from one sample in a study of regulatory T cells in long-lasting Graves disease. MiXCR, run by TCRdb on the multiplex PCR reads, gives a single entry per CDR3 protein. Altogether about 540,000 distinct CDR3 sequences are present, approximately 12% being singletons, with the ten largest covering 10%. This sample also appeared in a second study, on T cells in Graves' hyperthyroidism and ophthalmopathy.

The sample was peripheral blood mononuclear cells (PBMCs), taken at new diagnosis, from a patient treated with antithyroid drugs. The receptors originated from a man aged 25 to 45 with Graves disease. The CDR3 runs from the conserved cysteine through the conserved F or W. Each record gives: V gene, D gene, clone size, J gene, CDR3 protein, CDR3 DNA. A D gene is named only where the DNA matches it firmly. A row's size may be missing; if present it is once, few, many or a size class.

TRBV29-1	NA	many	TRBJ2-1	CSVAGTPATNEQFF	TGCAGCGTCGCCGGGACGCCTGCCACCAATGAGCAGTTCTTC
TRBV28	NA	many	TRBJ2-7	CASSPSGAYYEQYF	TGTGCCAGCAGCCCTTCGGGAGCCTACTACGAGCAGTACTTC
TRBV7-9	NA	many	TRBJ2-7	CASSPAGARGRVFEQYF	TGTGCCAGCAGCCCCGCTGGGGCCCGGGGCCGGGTGTTCGAACAGTACTTC
TRBV19	TRBD2	many	TRBJ2-1	CASSMGTSPYNEQFF	TGTGCCAGTAGTATGGGGACTAGCCCCTACAATGAGCAGTTCTTC
TRBV30	NA	many	TRBJ1-2	CALSPADGDYGYTF	TGTGCCCTATCACCAGCTGATGGGGACTATGGCTACACCTTC
TRBV24-1	NA	few	TRBJ1-2	CATSEPQGRYGYTF	TGTGCCACCAGTGAACCCCAGGGGCGCTATGGCTACACCTTC
TRBV28	TRBD1	many	TRBJ1-4	CASSTGQGQTNEKLFF	TGTGCCAGCAGCACGGGACAGGGACAAACTAATGAAAAACTGTTTTTT
TRBV11-2	NA	many	TRBJ2-1	CASSPGGLSSYNEQFF	TGTGCCAGCAGCCCTGGCGGGTTGAGCTCCTACAATGAGCAGTTCTTC
TRBV2	NA	many	TRBJ2-1	CASSDGSYNEQFF	TGTGCCAGCAGTGATGGATCCTACAATGAGCAATTCTTC
TRBV5-1	TRBD2	NA	TRBJ2-7	CASILSPSGRYEQYF	TGCGCCAGCATCTTGAGCCCTAGCGGGAGGTACGAGCAGTACTTC
TRBV20-1	NA	many	TRBJ1-2	CSASARSYGYTF	TGCAGTGCTAGCGCCAGGTCCTATGGCTACACCTTC